These T cell receptor beta chains were read from a single sample in a study of PD-L1 blockade in urothelial cancer. TCRdb's table, derived via immunoSEQ multiplex PCR, lists solely in-frame clones and lacks some. The table lists some 75,000 clones, approximately 90% of them singletons. The sample in question was PBMCs, obtained around atezolizumab (anti-PD-L1) treatment. These receptors were taken from a woman older than 75 with urothelial cancer. Both conserved end residues are part of each CDR3. A D gene is named only where the DNA matches it firmly. The listing skips clone size in some rows; elsewhere it reads once, few, many or a size class.

. TRBJ1-2 TRBV27 . CASSFSPANYGYTF TGTGCCAGCAGTTTCTCCCCTGCTAACTATGGCTACACCTTC
. TRBJ2-2 TRBV9 TRBD2 CASSVQLAGEGGELFF TGTGCCAGCAGCGTCCAGCTAGCGGGAGAAGGCGGGGAGCTGTTTTTT
. TRBJ2-1 TRBV7-2 . CASSLERSSYNEQFF TGTGCCAGCAGCTTAGAGCGGAGCTCCTACAATGAGCAGTTCTTC
. TRBJ1-1 TRBV7-9 . CASSLAQLNTEAFF TGTGCCAGCAGCTTAGCACAGTTGAACACTGAAGCTTTCTTT
. TRBJ1-5 TRBV5-4 . CASSIGGQGSLGQPQHF TGTGCCAGCAGCATCGGAGGGCAGGGATCGTTGGGTCAGCCCCAGCATTTT
. TRBJ2-7 TRBV2 TRBD2 CASSEAAWTSGISFYEQYF TGTGCCAGCAGTGAAGCTGCCTGGACTAGCGGGATCTCCTTCTACGAGCAGTACTTC
. TRBJ1-1 TRBV28 TRBD1 CASRGTGRTEAFF TGTGCCAGCAGGGGGACAGGGAGAACTGAAGCTTTCTTT
once TRBJ2-7 TRBV7-9 . CASSREDSSIFSYEQYF TGTGCCAGCAGCCGCGAGGACAGCTCCATATTCTCCTACGAGCAGTACTTC
. TRBJ2-1 TRBV5-1 TRBD2 CASSPKTSGSPNEQFF TGCGCCAGCAGCCCGAAGACTAGCGGGAGTCCTAATGAGCAGTTCTTC
. TRBJ2-7 TRBV6-5 TRBD2 CASRMGLAGEQYF TGTGCCAGCAGAATGGGACTAGCGGGGGAGCAGTACTTC
. TRBJ1-3 TRBV9 TRBD1 CASSVGGNRGRGNTIYF TGTGCCAGCAGCGTAGGTGGGAACAGGGGAAGGGGAAACACCATATATTTT
. TRBJ2-2 TRBV18 TRBD1 CASSSGAQTGGAIGELFF TGTGCCAGCTCATCCGGGGCTCAGACAGGGGGCGCGATCGGGGAGCTGTTTTTT
. TRBJ2-1 TRBV4-1 TRBD2 CASSPRGLAGGLDEQFF TGCGCCAGCAGCCCCCGGGGGCTAGCGGGAGGGTTGGATGAGCAGTTCTTC
. TRBJ2-3 TRBV15 . CATSRDRFTDTQYF TGTGCCACCAGCAGAGACAGGTTCACAGATACGCAGTATTTT
. TRBJ1-1 TRBV15 . CATSKGANTEAFF TGTGCCACCAGCAAAGGGGCGAACACTGAAGCTTTCTTT
. TRBJ2-1 TRBV28 TRBD2 CASSLQNSGPYNEQFF TGTGCCAGCAGCCTTCAGAATAGCGGGCCATACAATGAGCAGTTCTTC
. TRBJ2-1 TRBV5-4 TRBD2 CASSTRTSGTNNEQFF TGTGCCAGCAGCACCAGGACTAGCGGGACTAACAATGAGCAGTTCTTC
few TRBJ1-5 TRBV7-3 . CAMGRVRGAGQPQHF TGTGCCATGGGGAGAGTCAGGGGAGCGGGGCAGCCCCAGCATTTT
. TRBJ2-7 TRBV4-2 . CASSQDLTGYEQYF TGTGCCAGCAGCCAAGATCTGACGGGATACGAGCAGTACTTC
. TRBJ1-1 TRBV6-6 . CASNKQGTEAFF TGTGCCAGCAACAAACAGGGAACTGAAGCTTTCTTT
. TRBJ1-1 TRBV5-5 TRBD1 CASSPGGAGTEAFF TGTGCCAGCAGCCCAGGGGGCGCGGGAACTGAAGCTTTCTTT
. TRBJ2-5 TRBV5-1 TRBD2 CASSAGLRNGGRGQETQYF TGCGCCAGCAGCGCCGGACTGAGGAATGGCGGGAGGGGACAAGAGACCCAGTACTTC
. TRBJ2-7 TRBV30 . CAWDGGSYEQYF TGTGCCTGGGATGGCGGCTCCTACGAGCAGTACTTC
. TRBJ1-1 TRBV11-3 . CASSSSTGTEAFF TGTGCCAGCAGCTCCTCCACCGGGACTGAAGCTTTCTTT
. TRBJ2-2 TRBV10-3 . CAISAERANTGELFF TGTGCCATCAGTGCGGAGCGGGCGAACACCGGGGAGCTGTTTTTT
. TRBJ2-3 TRBV28 . CASSPRAQMTDTQYF TGTGCCAGCAGCCCCCGTGCGCAAATGACAGATACGCAGTATTTT
. TRBJ2-3 TRBV5-1 TRBD1 CASSLTGGRGDTQYF TGCGCCAGCAGCCTAACAGGGGGCCGTGGAGATACGCAGTATTTT
. TRBJ1-2 TRBV27 . CASSSLRVGYGYTF TGTGCCAGCAGTTCGCTCAGGGTGGGCTATGGCTACACCTTC